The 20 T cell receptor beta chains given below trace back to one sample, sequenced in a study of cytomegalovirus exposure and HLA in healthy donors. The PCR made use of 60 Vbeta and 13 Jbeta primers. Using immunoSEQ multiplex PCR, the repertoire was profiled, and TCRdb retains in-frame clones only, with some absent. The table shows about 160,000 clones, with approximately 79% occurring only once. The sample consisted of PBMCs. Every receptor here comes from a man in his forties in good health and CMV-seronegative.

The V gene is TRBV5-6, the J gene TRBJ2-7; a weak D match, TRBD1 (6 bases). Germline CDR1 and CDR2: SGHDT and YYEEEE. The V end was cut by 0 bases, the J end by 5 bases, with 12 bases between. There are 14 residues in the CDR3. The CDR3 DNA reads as TGTGCCAGCAGCTTGGCAGGGGCACCAAACGAGCAGTACTTC. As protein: CASSLAGAPNEQYF. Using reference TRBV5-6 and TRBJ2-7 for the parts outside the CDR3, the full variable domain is DAGVTQSPTHLIKTRGQQVTLRCSPKSGHDTVSWYQQALGQGPQFIFQYYEEEERQRGNFPDRFSGHQFPNYSSELNVNALLLGDSALYLCASSLAGAPNEQYFGPGTRLTVT.

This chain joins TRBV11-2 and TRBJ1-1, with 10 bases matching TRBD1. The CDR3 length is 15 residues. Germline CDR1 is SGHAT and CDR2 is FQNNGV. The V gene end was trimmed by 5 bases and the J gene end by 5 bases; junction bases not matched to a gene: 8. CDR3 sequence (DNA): TGTGCCAGCAGCCAATTCGACAGGGGGCTGACTGAAGCTTTCTTT. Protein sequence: CASSQFDRGLTEAFF.

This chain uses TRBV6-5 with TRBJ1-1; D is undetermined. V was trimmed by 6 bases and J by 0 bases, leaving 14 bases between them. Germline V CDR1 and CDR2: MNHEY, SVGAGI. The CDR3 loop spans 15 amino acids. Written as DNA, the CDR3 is TGTGCCAGCAGCCCCCGACGAGGGATGAACACTGAAGCTTTCTTT. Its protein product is CASSPRRGMNTEAFF.

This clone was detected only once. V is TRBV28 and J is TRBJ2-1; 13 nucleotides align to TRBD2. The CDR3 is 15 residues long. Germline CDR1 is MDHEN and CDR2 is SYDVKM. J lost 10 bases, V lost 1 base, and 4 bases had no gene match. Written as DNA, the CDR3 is TGTGCCAGCAGTTTATTTACTAGCGGGAGGGGCGAGCAGTTCTTC. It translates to CASSLFTSGRGEQFF.

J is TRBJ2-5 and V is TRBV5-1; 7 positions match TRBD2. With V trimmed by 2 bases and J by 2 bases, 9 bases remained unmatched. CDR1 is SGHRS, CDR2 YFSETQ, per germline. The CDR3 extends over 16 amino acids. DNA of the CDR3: TGCGCCAGCAGCTTCCAGCCAGCGGGGAAGCAAGAGACCCAGTACTTC. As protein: CASSFQPAGKQETQYF.

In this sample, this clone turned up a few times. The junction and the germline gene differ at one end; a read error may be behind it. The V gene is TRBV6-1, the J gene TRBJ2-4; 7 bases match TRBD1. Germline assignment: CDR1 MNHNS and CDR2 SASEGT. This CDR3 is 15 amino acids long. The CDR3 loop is CASNERQGAKNSQYF. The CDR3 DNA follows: TGTGCCAGCAATGAGAGACAGGGAGCCAAAAACAGTCAGTACTTC.

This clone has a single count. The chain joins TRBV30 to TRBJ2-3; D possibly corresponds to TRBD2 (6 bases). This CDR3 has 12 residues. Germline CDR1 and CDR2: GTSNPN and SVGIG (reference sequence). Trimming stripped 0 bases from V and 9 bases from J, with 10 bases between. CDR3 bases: TGTGCCTGGAGTGTTGGCGCGGGGACGCAGTATTTT. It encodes CAWSVGAGTQYF.

Written as DNA, the CDR3 is TGTGCCAGCAGCGTAGGCAGCGCCCCAGATACGCAGTATTTT. Translation gives CASSVGSAPDTQYF. V gene TRBV9 combines with J gene TRBJ2-3, with D uncertain. The V and J ends lost 0 bases and 4 bases respectively, with 9 bases between them. In germline, CDR1 is SGDLS, CDR2 YYNGEE. The CDR3 extends over 14 amino acids. The full variable domain, completed using reference TRBV9 and TRBJ2-3, is DSGVTQTPKHLITATGQRVTLRCSPRSGDLSVYWYQQSLDQGLQFLIQYYNGEERAKGNILERFSAQQFPDLHSELNLSSLELGDSALYFCASSVGSAPDTQYFGPGTRLTVL.

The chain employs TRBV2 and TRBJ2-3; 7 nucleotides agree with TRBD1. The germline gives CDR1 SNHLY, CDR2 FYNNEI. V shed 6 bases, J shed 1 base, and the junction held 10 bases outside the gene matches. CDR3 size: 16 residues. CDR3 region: CASRLEYRGGTDTQYF. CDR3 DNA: TGTGCCAGCAGACTGGAGTACAGGGGCGGCACAGATACGCAGTATTTT.

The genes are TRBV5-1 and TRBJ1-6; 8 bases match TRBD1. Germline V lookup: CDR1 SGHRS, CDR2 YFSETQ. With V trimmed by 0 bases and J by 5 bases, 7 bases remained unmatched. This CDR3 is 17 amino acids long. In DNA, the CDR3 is TGCGCCAGCAGCTTGGCCTCCGGGACAGGCAATAATTCACCCCTCCACTTT. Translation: CASSLASGTGNNSPLHF.

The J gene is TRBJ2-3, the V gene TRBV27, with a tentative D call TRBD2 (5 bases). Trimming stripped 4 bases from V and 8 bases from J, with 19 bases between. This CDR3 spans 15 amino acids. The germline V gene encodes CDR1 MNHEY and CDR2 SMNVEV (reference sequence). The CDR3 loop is CASSSLLTGFSTQYF. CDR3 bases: TGTGCCAGCAGTTCGCTTCTAACGGGGTTCAGTACGCAGTATTTT.

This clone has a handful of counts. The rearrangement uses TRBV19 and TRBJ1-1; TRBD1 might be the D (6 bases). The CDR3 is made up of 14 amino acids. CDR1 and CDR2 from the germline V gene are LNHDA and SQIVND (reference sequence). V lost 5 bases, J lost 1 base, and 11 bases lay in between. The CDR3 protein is CASSLGQPNTEAFF. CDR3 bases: TGTGCCAGTAGTCTTGGACAGCCGAACACTGAAGCTTTCTTT.

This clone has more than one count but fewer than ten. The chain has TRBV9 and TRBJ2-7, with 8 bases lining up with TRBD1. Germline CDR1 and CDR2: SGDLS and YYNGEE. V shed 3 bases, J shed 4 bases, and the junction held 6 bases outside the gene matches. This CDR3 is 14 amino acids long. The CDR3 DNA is TGTGCCAGCAGCGGTCGGGACAGGAGATACGAGCAGTACTTC. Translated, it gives CASSGRDRRYEQYF.

The CDR3, as DNA: TGTGCCAGCAGCTCCAGGGATAGTCCTAACTATGGCTACACCTTC. Its translation: CASSSRDSPNYGYTF. The genes are TRBV5-4 and TRBJ1-2, with a weak D call TRBD1 (5 bases). The germline gives CDR1 SGHNT, CDR2 YYREEE (reference sequence). The CDR3 sequence is 15 residues long. V dropped 3 bases and J dropped 0 bases, with 12 bases sitting between them.

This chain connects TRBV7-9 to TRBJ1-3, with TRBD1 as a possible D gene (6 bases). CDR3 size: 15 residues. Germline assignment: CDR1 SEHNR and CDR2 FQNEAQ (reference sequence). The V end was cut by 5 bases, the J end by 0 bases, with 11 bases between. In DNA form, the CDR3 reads TGTGCCAGCAGCCTGGACAGTTTCTCTGGAAACACCATATATTTT. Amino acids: CASSLDSFSGNTIYF. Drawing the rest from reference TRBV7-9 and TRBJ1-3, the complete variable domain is DTGVSQNPRHKITKRGQNVTFRCDPISEHNRLYWYRQTLGQGPEFLTYFQNEAQLEKSRLLSDRFSAERPKGSFSTLEIQRTEQGDSAMYLCASSLDSFSGNTIYFGEGSWLTVV.

This CDR3 is CASSRRVGGPKDEQYF. CDR3 sequence (DNA): TGTGCCAGTAGCCGGCGCGTAGGCGGCCCCAAAGACGAGCAGTACTTC. The rearrangement joins TRBV19 to TRBJ2-7; D is uncertain. V lost 6 bases and J 5 bases, leaving 23 bases between the germline ends. Per germline, CDR1 LNHDA and CDR2 SQIVND (reference sequence). CDR3 length equals 16 residues.

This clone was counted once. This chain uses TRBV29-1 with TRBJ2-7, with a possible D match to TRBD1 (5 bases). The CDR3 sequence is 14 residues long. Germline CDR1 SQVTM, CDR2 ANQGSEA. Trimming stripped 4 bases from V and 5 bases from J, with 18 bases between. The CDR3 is CSVVGAGLSHEQYF. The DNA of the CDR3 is TGCAGCGTTGTAGGTGCAGGGCTGTCCCACGAGCAGTACTTC.

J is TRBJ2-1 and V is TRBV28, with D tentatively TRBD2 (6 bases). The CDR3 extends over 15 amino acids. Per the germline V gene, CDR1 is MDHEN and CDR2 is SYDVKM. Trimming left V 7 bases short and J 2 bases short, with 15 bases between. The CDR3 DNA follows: TGTGCCAGCACCCCAGGAGGGGAGGCCTACAATGAGCAGTTCTTC. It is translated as CASTPGGEAYNEQFF.

The CDR3 DNA is TGTGCCAGCAGGCGCGGGACAGCCCGCTCTGGGGCCAACGTCCTGACTTTC. The encoded protein is CASRRGTARSGANVLTF. The chain recombines TRBV28 with TRBJ2-6; weak D call: TRBD1 (7 bases). The germline gives CDR1 MDHEN, CDR2 SYDVKM. The ends were cut back, 6 bases at V and 0 bases at J, with 15 bases in the middle. This CDR3 is built from 17 residues.

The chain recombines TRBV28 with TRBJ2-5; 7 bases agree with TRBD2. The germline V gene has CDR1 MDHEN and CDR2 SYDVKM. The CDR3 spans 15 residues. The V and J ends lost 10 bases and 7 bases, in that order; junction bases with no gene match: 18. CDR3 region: CATAQGGQTGGTQYF. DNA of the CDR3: TGTGCCACCGCGCAAGGCGGACAAACGGGGGGGACCCAGTACTTC.